This record looks at one T cell receptor beta chain sequence and its context. Its target is unknown. The record originates from a study of spatial heterogeneity in lung cancer. Background on the study: Detected sequences consistently included more beta-chain ones than alpha-chain ones. As counted in raw reads, each unique TCR and UMI combination appeared more than ten times on average. General observations from the study: Tumor mutation counts were tracked by expanded intratumoral alpha and beta TCR counts.

The time point is: sample taken at primary tumor resection. Sequencing was performed on whole RNA extracted from tumor and nontumor lung tissue, or from frozen PBMC, and the material was left unsorted. The CDR3 spans 13 residues. V was shortened by 7 bases and J by 0 bases, with 7 bases between the two germline ends. Germline CDR1 SNHLY, CDR2 FYNNEI. TCRdb reprocessed the 5' RACE reads via MiXCR and lists one record per CDR3 protein. The sample has about 100,000 distinct CDR3 sequences; roughly 4.5% are singletons. The origin of this receptor is a male donor with early-stage non-small cell lung cancer. The sample consisted of lung tumor tissue, taken at surgery. The rearrangement joins TRBV2 to TRBJ1-5; D unresolved. This CDR3 is CASTLDSNQPQHF. CDR3 bases: TGTGCCAGCACCCTTGATAGCAATCAGCCCCAGCATTTT.